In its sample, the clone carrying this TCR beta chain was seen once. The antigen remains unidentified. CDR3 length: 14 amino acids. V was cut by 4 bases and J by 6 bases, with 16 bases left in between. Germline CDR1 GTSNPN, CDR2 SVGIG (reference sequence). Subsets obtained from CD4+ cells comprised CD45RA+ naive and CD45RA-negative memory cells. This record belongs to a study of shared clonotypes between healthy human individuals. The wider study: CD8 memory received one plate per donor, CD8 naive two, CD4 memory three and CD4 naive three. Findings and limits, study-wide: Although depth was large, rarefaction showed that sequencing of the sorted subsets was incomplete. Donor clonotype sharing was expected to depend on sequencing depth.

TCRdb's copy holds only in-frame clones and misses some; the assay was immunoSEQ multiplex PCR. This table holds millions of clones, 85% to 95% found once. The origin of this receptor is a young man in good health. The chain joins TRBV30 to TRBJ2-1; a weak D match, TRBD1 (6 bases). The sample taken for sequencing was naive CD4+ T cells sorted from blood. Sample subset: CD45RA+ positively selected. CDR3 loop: CAWMSGAGGNEQFF. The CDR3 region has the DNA TGTGCCTGGATGTCAGGGGCTGGAGGCAATGAGCAGTTCTTC.